Following are 23 T cell receptor beta chains from one sample sequenced in a study of blood T cell repertoires in COVID-19. TCRdb keeps only in-frame clones here, not all; method: immunoSEQ multiplex PCR. The table records around 250,000 clones, approximately 89% of them present only once. Sequences were obtained from peripheral blood. Receptor source: a woman in her seventies with COVID-19, enrolled during active disease.

The genes are TRBV6-5 and TRBJ1-1; 9 bases are shared with TRBD1. Germline values: CDR1 MNHEY, CDR2 SVGAGI. J lost 4 bases, V lost 8 bases, and 8 bases had no gene match. The CDR3 runs to 14 residues. The CDR3 bases are TGTGCCAGCGATAGGACAGGGGAAGGCACTGAAGCTTTCTTT. The encoded protein is CASDRTGEGTEAFF.

About this clone: At one boundary the junction diverges from the germline segment, which might be a read error. V is TRBV19 and J is TRBJ1-1; D ambiguous. CDR1 is LNHDA and CDR2 is SQIVND in the germline V gene (reference sequence). CDR3 length: 14 residues. The CDR3 loop reads CASSIERRDTGAFF. The DNA of the CDR3 is TGTGCCAGTAGTATAGAGAGACGGGATACTGGAGCTTTCTTT.

V and J are TRBV5-1 and TRBJ2-2; 8 nucleotides align to TRBD2. In germline, CDR1 is SGHRS, CDR2 YFSETQ. The length of the CDR3 is 14 residues. V shed 1 base, J shed 6 bases, and the junction held 2 bases outside the gene matches. The CDR3 sequence: CASSLRGGPGELFF. In DNA form, the CDR3 reads TGCGCCAGCAGCTTGCGGGGGGGCCCCGGGGAGCTGTTTTTT.

The gene calls are TRBV29-1 and TRBJ1-2; TRBD1 agrees at 7 bases. After removal of 3 bases from V and 1 base from J, the junction contained 5 bases not matched to a gene. Germline values: CDR1 SQVTM, CDR2 ANQGSEA. The CDR3 contains 14 residues. CDR3 sequence reads: CSVEWQGDNYGYTF. The CDR3 bases are TGCAGCGTTGAGTGGCAGGGGGATAACTATGGCTACACCTTC.

The CDR3 loop is CSATGHDEQFF. CDR3 DNA: TGCAGTGCTACTGGACACGATGAGCAGTTCTTC. The chain uses TRBV20-1 and TRBJ2-1; the D gene is possibly TRBD1 (5 bases). The CDR3 runs to 11 residues. CDR1 DFQATT and CDR2 SNEGSKA come from the germline V gene (reference sequence). Trimming pared 4 bases from V and 8 bases from J, leaving 9 bases between.

CDR3 loop: CASSQDWEGWEKLFF. CDR3 nucleotides: TGTGCCAGCAGCCAAGATTGGGAGGGATGGGAAAAACTGTTTTTT. This chain connects TRBV4-2 to TRBJ1-4; D is undetermined. The length of the CDR3 is 15 residues. Germline V lookup: CDR1 LGHNA, CDR2 YNFKEQ. The V gene lost 0 bases and the J gene lost 8 bases, with 13 bases spanning the gap.

The chain links TRBV30 to TRBJ2-7, with a weak D call TRBD1 (6 bases). The CDR3 consists of 15 residues. CDR1 and CDR2 from the germline V gene are GTSNPN and SVGIG (reference sequence). V lost 0 bases and J 0 bases, leaving 12 bases between the germline ends. The chain's CDR3 is CAWSVGGGPSYEQYF. In DNA, the CDR3 is TGTGCCTGGAGTGTAGGGGGTGGTCCCTCCTACGAGCAGTACTTC.

This chain connects TRBV13 to TRBJ1-1, with D perhaps TRBD1 (6 bases). The germline V gene encodes CDR1 PRHDT and CDR2 FYEKMQ (reference sequence). V was cut by 2 bases and J by 5 bases, with 12 bases left in between. CDR3 length: 14 residues. The CDR3 DNA sequence: TGTGCCAGCAGCTTAAACAGGGCGATGACTGAAGCTTTCTTT. Amino acids: CASSLNRAMTEAFF. The variable domain in full, completed from reference TRBV13 and TRBJ1-1, reads AAGVIQSPRHLIKEKRETATLKCYPIPRHDTVYWYQQGPGQDPQFLISFYEKMQSDKGSIPDRFSAQQFSDYHSELNMSSLELGDSALYFCASSLNRAMTEAFFGQGTRLTVV.

This clone showed up just a few times. This chain links TRBV2 with TRBJ1-2; TRBD1 aligns across 7 bases. The V gene's germline CDR1 is SNHLY and CDR2 FYNNEI. The CDR3 contains 12 residues. The trim removed 7 bases at V and 8 bases at J, leaving 7 bases unmatched. CDR3: CASTSTGRGYTF. In DNA, the CDR3 is TGTGCCAGCACCTCGACAGGGAGAGGCTACACCTTC.

The gene calls are TRBV2 and TRBJ2-5; 12 bases line up with TRBD1. CDR3 length equals 15 residues. CDR1 and CDR2 (germline): SNHLY, FYNNEI. V shed 2 bases and J 5 bases; nucleotides not matched to a gene: 3. The CDR3 loop reads CASSELGQGAETQYF. In nucleotides, the CDR3 is TGTGCCAGCAGTGAACTGGGACAGGGGGCTGAGACCCAGTACTTC.

The chain uses TRBV19 and TRBJ1-5; weak D call: TRBD1 (6 bases). Germline CDR1 is LNHDA and CDR2 is SQIVND (reference sequence). This CDR3 region has 15 residues. The ends were cut back, 6 bases at V and 6 bases at J, with 18 bases in the middle. CDR3 in amino acids: CASSVLPGDTQPQHF. The DNA of the CDR3 is TGTGCCAGTAGCGTGCTCCCTGGGGACACTCAGCCCCAGCATTTT.

This clone was picked up one time. The genes are TRBV11-1 and TRBJ1-1; TRBD1 is a possible D gene (6 bases). Germline V gene lookup returns CDR1 SGHAT and CDR2 FQDESV (reference sequence). V lost 2 bases to trimming and J lost 2 bases, with 12 bases between them. The CDR3 loop spans 15 amino acids. CDR3 nucleotide sequence: TGTGCCAGCAGCTTAAGGGGGACACTCAACACTGAAGCTTTCTTT. This codes for CASSLRGTLNTEAFF.

The rearrangement uses TRBV2 and TRBJ2-2; D is perhaps TRBD2 (7 bases). This CDR3 contains 18 residues. Germline V lookup: CDR1 SNHLY, CDR2 FYNNEI. The V and J ends lost 11 bases and 2 bases respectively, with 27 bases between them. DNA of the CDR3: TGTGCCCCAAAAGGGGGAGGGCCCGAAGATACTAACACCGGGGAGCTGTTTTTT. Amino acid sequence: CAPKGGGPEDTNTGELFF.

The J gene is TRBJ1-5, the V gene TRBV28; 8 bases match TRBD1. CDR1 MDHEN and CDR2 SYDVKM come from the germline V gene. The junction had 6 bases not matched to a gene; V was cut back by 5 bases and J by 6 bases. The CDR3 consists of 14 residues. The CDR3 DNA follows: TGTGCCAGCAGTGGACAGGGATCCGGTCAGCCCCAGCATTTT. Translating it yields CASSGQGSGQPQHF.

The V gene is TRBV18, the J gene TRBJ2-3; weak D call: TRBD2 (5 bases). Germline CDR1 KGHSH, CDR2 LQKENI. The CDR3 totals 16 residues. V was cut by 1 base and J by 2 bases, with 13 bases left in between. The CDR3 here is CASSPLGGPTTDTQYF. Here the CDR3 DNA reads TGTGCCAGCTCACCACTTGGAGGACCCACCACAGATACGCAGTATTTT.

Written as DNA, the CDR3 is TGTGCCAGCGCTGACAGGGTAAATCACGAGCAGTACTTC. Translating gives CASADRVNHEQYF. The chain combines TRBV2 with TRBJ2-7; 7 nucleotides match TRBD1. The germline V gene has CDR1 SNHLY and CDR2 FYNNEI. Trimming at V came to 8 bases and at J to 5 bases, leaving 9 bases not matched to a gene. The CDR3 loop spans 13 amino acids.

This clone occurred once. The chain is built from TRBV7-3 and TRBJ1-6; a possible D gene is TRBD1 (5 bases). Between the trimmed V and J ends, which lost 0 bases and 6 bases, there was a span of 6 bases. This CDR3 has 14 amino acids. CDR1 SGHTA and CDR2 FQGTGA come from the germline V gene. The CDR3 sequence is CASSLTRANSPLHF. For the CDR3, the DNA is TGTGCCAGCAGCTTAACCAGGGCTAATTCACCCCTCCACTTT.

This clone appeared once. This may be a read error, as it is one base from a much larger clone. CDR3 sequence (DNA): TGTGCCAGCAGCCCGGGACAGGGGTACGAGCAGTACTTC. Protein: CASSPGQGYEQYF. The chain is built from TRBV11-2 and TRBJ2-7, with TRBD1 matching over 10 bases. The CDR3 consists of 13 residues. CDR1 and CDR2 from the germline V gene are SGHAT and FQNNGV. The V and J ends lost 5 bases and 4 bases, in that order; junction bases with no gene match: 2.

The chain joins TRBV12-3 or TRBV12-4 to TRBJ2-1; no clear D. The CDR3 length is 12 residues. V lost 6 bases to trimming and J lost 10 bases, with 13 bases between them. The DNA of the CDR3 is TGTGCCAGCAGCCACTCTTGGCGGGAGCAGTTCTTC. Translating gives CASSHSWREQFF.

The chain combines TRBV2 with TRBJ1-3; 8 positions agree with TRBD1. Germline CDR1 reads SNHLY; CDR2 reads FYNNEI. This CDR3 is 15 amino acids long. The V gene end was trimmed by 6 bases and the J gene end by 0 bases; junction bases not matched to a gene: 4. As DNA, the CDR3 is TGTGCCAGCAGCTGGACAGGGAGCTCTGGAAACACCATATATTTT. This encodes CASSWTGSSGNTIYF. Together with reference TRBV2 and TRBJ1-3, the CDR3 gives the full variable domain: EPEVTQTPSHQVTQMGQEVILRCVPISNHLYFYWYRQILGQKVEFLVSFYNNEISEKSEIFDDQFSVERPDGSNFTLKIRSTKLEDSAMYFCASSWTGSSGNTIYFGEGSWLTVV.

This chain connects TRBV11-3 to TRBJ2-5, with TRBD2 matching 12 bases. Germline-derived CDR1 and CDR2 are SGHNT and YENEEA. The CDR3 totals 16 residues. The junction had 8 bases not matched to a gene; V was cut back by 5 bases and J by 4 bases. CDR3 region: CASSRGLAGLRETQYF. DNA for the CDR3: TGTGCCAGCAGCCGTGGACTAGCGGGACTACGAGAGACCCAGTACTTC.

The chain links TRBV2 to TRBJ2-5; weak D call: TRBD1 (5 bases). V gave up 3 bases and J gave up 4 bases, with 21 bases separating them. Germline CDR1 reads SNHLY; CDR2 reads FYNNEI. The CDR3 loop spans 17 amino acids. The CDR3 bases are TGTGCCAGCAGTGAGGAGTATGGGGCGCAGTCGGGAGAGACCCAGTACTTC. It translates to CASSEEYGAQSGETQYF.

This chain joins TRBV20-1 and TRBJ1-2; D may be TRBD1 (5 bases). CDR1 and CDR2 from the germline V gene are DFQATT and SNEGSKA (reference sequence). V was cut by 8 bases and J by 8 bases, with 15 bases left in between. This CDR3 has 11 residues. CDR3 protein: CSHRRSRGYTF. The CDR3 DNA reads as TGCAGTCACAGGCGTTCGAGAGGCTACACCTTC.